The 24 T cell receptor beta chains listed next were all sequenced from one sample in a study of PD-1 blockade in classical Hodgkin lymphoma. Produced via immunoSEQ multiplex PCR; TCRdb's table is partial and in-frame only. The data show about 90,000 clones, around 90% seen once. Each patient's relapse followed autologous stem cell transplantation, and brentuximab vedotin exposure varied. The sequences come from peripheral blood mononuclear cells (PBMCs), collected before the second cycle of nivolumab. These receptors were obtained from a human donor with classical Hodgkin lymphoma.

V usage is TRBV6-5 and J usage is TRBJ2-7; no clear D. The germline V gene encodes CDR1 MNHEY and CDR2 SVGAGI. Deletions cut 4 bases from V and 0 bases from J, with 7 bases between. This CDR3 region has 13 residues. As DNA, the CDR3 is TGTGCCAGCAGTTGGGCCACCTCCTACGAGCAGTACTTC. The encoded protein is CASSWATSYEQYF.

This chain joins TRBV7-9 and TRBJ1-4; D is possibly TRBD1 (6 bases). V lost 5 bases and J lost 5, with 21 bases in between. Germline-derived CDR1 and CDR2 are SEHNR and FQNEAQ (reference sequence). The CDR3 extends over 17 amino acids. The DNA of the CDR3 is TGTGCCAGCAGCCCGAAGACGTCGCAGGGGAGGAATGAAAAACTGTTTTTT. Its translation is CASSPKTSQGRNEKLFF.

V gene TRBV11-3 combines with J gene TRBJ2-1; 10 nucleotides match TRBD2. The CDR3 has 13 amino acids. The V and J ends lost 2 bases and 9 bases, in that order; junction bases with no gene match: 1. The germline V gene has CDR1 SGHNT and CDR2 YENEEA. The CDR3 region has the DNA TGTGCCAGCAGCTTATTAGCGGGAGGTGAGCAGTTCTTC. Translating it yields CASSLLAGGEQFF.

The V call is TRBV27, the J call TRBJ1-2; D uncertain. The ends were cut back, 0 bases at V and 4 bases at J, with 3 bases in the middle. The CDR3 extends over 12 amino acids. CDR1 MNHEY and CDR2 SMNVEV come from the germline V gene (reference sequence). CDR3 in amino acids: CASSLSGYGYTF. The CDR3 DNA reads as TGTGCCAGCAGTTTATCTGGCTATGGCTACACCTTC.

This chain connects TRBV11-2 to TRBJ2-5; the match to TRBD1 covers 7 bases. After removal of 5 bases from V and 3 bases from J, the junction contained 3 bases not matched to a gene. CDR1 SGHAT and CDR2 FQNNGV come from the germline V gene. CDR3 length: 13 residues. This CDR3 reads CASSTDREETQYF. The CDR3 DNA is TGTGCCAGCAGCACTGACAGGGAAGAGACCCAGTACTTC.

The CDR3: CASRSQASGNYEQFF. The CDR3 DNA is TGTGCCAGTAGGTCCCAGGCTAGCGGGAACTATGAGCAGTTCTTC. The chain links TRBV19 to TRBJ2-1; 9 nucleotides line up with TRBD2. The CDR3 runs to 15 residues. Germline V gene data show CDR1 as LNHDA and CDR2 as SQIVND (reference sequence). The J segment lost 8 bases and the V segment lost 6 bases, leaving 11 bases of the junction unmatched.

The J gene is TRBJ2-1, the V gene TRBV25-1; D may be TRBD1 (5 bases). Germline CDR1 and CDR2: MGHDK and SYGVNS. V lost 10 bases and J lost 9, with 10 bases in between. CDR3 length equals 10 residues. The CDR3 sequence: CATRQGEQFF. In DNA form, the CDR3 reads TGTGCCACCCGCCAGGGTGAGCAGTTCTTC.

This clone has just a few counts. The V call is TRBV12-5, the J call TRBJ1-1; TRBD1 matches at 8 bases. Trimming removed 6 bases from V and 3 bases from J; junction bases left unmatched: 12. Germline V lookup: CDR1 LGHNT, CDR2 FRNRAP. This CDR3 is 16 amino acids long. The CDR3 coding sequence is TGTGCTAGTGGCCAGGGGCAGGGGGCAAGGTACACTGAAGCTTTCTTT. It specifies CASGQGQGARYTEAFF.

V usage is TRBV13 and J usage is TRBJ2-5, with D possibly called TRBD1 or TRBD2 (5 bases each). The CDR3 is made up of 15 amino acids. V shed 3 bases and J shed 5 bases, with 16 bases lying between them. The germline CDR1 and CDR2 sequences are PRHDT and FYEKMQ (reference sequence). The CDR3 region is CASSFAGTPGETQYF. The CDR3 region has the DNA TGTGCCAGCAGCTTCGCCGGGACCCCGGGGGAGACCCAGTACTTC.

V usage is TRBV10-3 and J usage is TRBJ1-1; 8 bases agree with TRBD1. V trimming: 0 bases; J trimming: 7 bases; junction bases outside the gene matches: 4. This CDR3 spans 14 amino acids. Germline CDR1 and CDR2: ENHRY and SYGVKD. DNA for the CDR3: TGTGCCATCAGTGAGTCCCCAGGGGGCCTTGAAGCTTTCTTT. As protein: CAISESPGGLEAFF.

The J gene is TRBJ2-7, the V gene TRBV7-9; 7 bases match TRBD1. V trimming: 6 bases; J trimming: 5 bases; junction bases outside the gene matches: 10. This CDR3 region has 14 residues. CDR1 and CDR2 from the germline V gene are SEHNR and FQNEAQ (reference sequence). CDR3 in amino acids: CASSHRDSRNEQYF. CDR3 nucleotides: TGTGCCAGCAGTCACCGGGACAGCAGAAACGAGCAGTACTTC.

The chain carries TRBV7-9 and TRBJ1-1; possibly TRBD1 for D (5 bases). The CDR3 covers 14 residues. Per the germline V gene, CDR1 is SEHNR and CDR2 is FQNEAQ (reference sequence). V was shortened by 5 bases and J by 2 bases, with 12 bases between the two germline ends. CDR3 in DNA: TGTGCCAGCAGCCCCCCAGGGACTAACACTGAAGCTTTCTTT. It is translated as CASSPPGTNTEAFF.

The rearrangement links TRBV28 to TRBJ2-5; D assignment may be TRBD1 or TRBD2 (5 bases each). From germline, CDR1 is MDHEN and CDR2 SYDVKM. This CDR3 is 18 amino acids long. V lost 5 bases, J lost 4 bases, and 26 bases lay in between. The CDR3 sequence is CASSRIPGPLGDRETQYF. As DNA, the CDR3 is TGTGCCAGCAGTCGGATACCGGGACCCCTGGGGGATAGAGAGACCCAGTACTTC.

The chain links TRBV10-3 to TRBJ2-3; maybe TRBD2 (6 bases). Germline CDR1 and CDR2: ENHRY and SYGVKD. Trimming removed 2 bases at V and 6 bases at J, with 21 bases between. The CDR3 is 17 residues long. The CDR3 spells CAISETLADRTKDTQYF. CDR3 DNA: TGTGCCATCAGTGAGACCTTAGCGGACCGCACTAAGGATACGCAGTATTTT.

V gene TRBV10-1 combines with J gene TRBJ2-2; 8 nucleotides align to TRBD1. This CDR3 region has 14 residues. The V and J ends lost 6 bases and 6 bases, in that order; junction bases with no gene match: 6. The germline V gene encodes CDR1 WNHNN and CDR2 SYGVQD (reference sequence). The CDR3 DNA sequence: TGCGCCAGCAGAGGGGACAGGTCACCCGGGGAGCTGTTTTTT. Residues: CASRGDRSPGELFF.

This sequence joins TRBV14 and TRBJ2-1; 10 positions match TRBD2. CDR1 SGHDN and CDR2 FVKESK come from the germline V gene. The CDR3 extends over 20 amino acids. V trimming: 3 bases; J trimming: 5 bases; junction bases outside the gene matches: 19. CDR3: CASSHPRRRLAGESNNEQFF. The CDR3 bases are TGTGCCAGCAGCCACCCGCGGCGCCGTCTAGCGGGAGAATCTAACAATGAGCAGTTCTTC.

The table lists this clone with a few counts. This chain links TRBV2 with TRBJ1-1, with D possibly being TRBD1 (5 bases). The CDR3 covers 13 residues. Trimming stripped 7 bases from V and 1 base from J, with 10 bases between. Germline-derived CDR1 and CDR2 are SNHLY and FYNNEI. Here the CDR3 DNA reads TGTGCCAGCATCGGGGGAAGGAACACTGAAGCTTTCTTT. Encoded protein: CASIGGRNTEAFF.

V is TRBV29-1 and J is TRBJ2-5; tentative D call: TRBD1 (7 bases). V gave up 4 bases and J gave up 5 bases, with 11 bases separating them. Germline V gives CDR1 SQVTM, CDR2 ANQGSEA. The CDR3 totals 12 residues. The CDR3 region has the DNA TGCAGCGTTGGACAGGGACTGGAGACCCAGTACTTC. This codes for CSVGQGLETQYF.

The V gene is TRBV29-1, the J gene TRBJ2-5; no firm D call. Germline-derived CDR1 and CDR2 are SQVTM and ANQGSEA. The CDR3 is made up of 14 amino acids. V gave up 2 bases and J gave up 5 bases, with 15 bases separating them. The CDR3 is CSVELGLVSETQYF. DNA for the CDR3: TGCAGCGTTGAACTCGGGCTGGTTTCGGAGACCCAGTACTTC. Full variable domain (remainder filled in from reference TRBV29-1 and TRBJ2-5): SAVISQKPSRDICQRGTSLTIQCQVDSQVTMMFWYRQQPGQSLTLIATANQGSEATYESGFVIDKFPISRPNLTFSTLTVSNMSPEDSSIYLCSVELGLVSETQYFGPGTRLLVL.

The V and J genes are TRBV7-6 and TRBJ2-7; 7 nucleotides align to TRBD2. With V trimmed by 6 bases and J by 1 base, 12 bases remained unmatched. This CDR3 is built from 16 residues. The germline CDR1 and CDR2 sequences are SGHVS and FNYEAQ. This CDR3 is CASRYNRDYRSYEQYF. CDR3 bases: TGTGCCAGCAGGTATAACCGGGACTATAGGTCCTACGAGCAGTACTTC.

This clone appeared once. This rearrangement joins TRBV2 to TRBJ2-2; no reliable D call. Between the trimmed V and J ends, which lost 8 bases and 3 bases, there was a span of 16 bases. The CDR3 has 15 residues. The germline V gene has CDR1 SNHLY and CDR2 FYNNEI. The CDR3 coding sequence is TGTGCCAGCGCCATGCTTCACATTTACACCGGGGAGCTGTTTTTT. Its protein product is CASAMLHIYTGELFF.

This clone has a single count. The chain joins TRBV7-2 to TRBJ2-3, with no clear D. Trimming pared 5 bases from V and 5 bases from J, leaving 8 bases between. The CDR3 spans 12 residues. CDR1 and CDR2 (germline): SGHTA, FQGNSA. The CDR3 DNA is TGTGCCAGCAGCCAGAGCGTAGATACGCAGTATTTT. Its translation: CASSQSVDTQYF.

J is TRBJ2-7 and V is TRBV6-5; D is perhaps TRBD2 (5 bases). Germline V gene data show CDR1 as MNHEY and CDR2 as SVGAGI. V lost 4 bases and J 1 base, leaving 8 bases between the germline ends. The CDR3 runs 13 residues. CDR3 protein: CASSSGGSYEQYF. The DNA of the CDR3 is TGTGCCAGCAGTTCGGGCGGGTCCTACGAGCAGTACTTC.

This clone was detected a few times. This sequence joins TRBV29-1 and TRBJ1-2, with 11 bases fitting TRBD1. The V and J ends lost 3 bases and 0 bases, in that order; junction bases with no gene match: 3. The CDR3 is 15 amino acids. Germline CDR1 reads SQVTM; CDR2 reads ANQGSEA. This CDR3 reads CSVEDRGQANYGYTF. In DNA, the CDR3 is TGCAGCGTTGAGGACAGGGGGCAAGCTAACTATGGCTACACCTTC.